This TCR beta chain was sequenced during a study of identical twins. Study outcomes and limitations: Excess low generation probability was seen in twin-shared out-of-frame alpha sequences. It was out-of-frame TCR alpha sharing in monozygotic twins that models underestimated.

TCRdb reprocessed the 5' RACE reads via MiXCR and lists one record per CDR3 protein. The repertoire includes roughly 1,500,000 distinct CDR3 sequences, about 32% of them detected once, and less than 0.35% sits in the top ten. As regards this clonotype: Its antigen is currently unknown.

Germline CDR1 and CDR2: DFQATT and SNEGSKA (reference sequence). The CDR3 loop spans 16 amino acids. V was shortened by 5 bases and J by 4 bases, with 22 bases between the two germline ends. Sequenced material: cord blood. This chain links TRBV20-1 with TRBJ2-3; the D call may be TRBD1 or TRBD2 (6 bases each). This TCR was sampled from a newborn girl in good health. Here the CDR3 reads CSAGGLTGVLADTQYF. The CDR3 DNA sequence: TGCAGTGCTGGGGGGCTAACGGGAGTATTGGCAGATACGCAGTATTTT.